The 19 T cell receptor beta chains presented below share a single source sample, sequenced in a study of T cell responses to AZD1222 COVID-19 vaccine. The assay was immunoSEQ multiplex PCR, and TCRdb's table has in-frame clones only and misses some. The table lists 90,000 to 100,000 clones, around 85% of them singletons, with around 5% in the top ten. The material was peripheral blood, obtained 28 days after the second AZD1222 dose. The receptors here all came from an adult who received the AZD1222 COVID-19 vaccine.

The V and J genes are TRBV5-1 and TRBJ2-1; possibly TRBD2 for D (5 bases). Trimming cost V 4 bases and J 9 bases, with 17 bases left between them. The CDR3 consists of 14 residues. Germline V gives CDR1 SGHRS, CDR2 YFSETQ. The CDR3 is CASSQDPSGSEQFF. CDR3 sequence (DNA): TGCGCCAGCAGCCAAGACCCGTCGGGGTCTGAGCAGTTCTTC.

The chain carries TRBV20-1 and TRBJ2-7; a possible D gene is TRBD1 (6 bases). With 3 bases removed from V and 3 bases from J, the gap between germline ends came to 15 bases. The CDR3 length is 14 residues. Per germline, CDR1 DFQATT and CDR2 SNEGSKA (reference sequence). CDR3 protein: CSASRQDSDYEQYF. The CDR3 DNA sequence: TGCAGTGCTAGTCGACAGGATAGTGACTACGAGCAGTACTTC.

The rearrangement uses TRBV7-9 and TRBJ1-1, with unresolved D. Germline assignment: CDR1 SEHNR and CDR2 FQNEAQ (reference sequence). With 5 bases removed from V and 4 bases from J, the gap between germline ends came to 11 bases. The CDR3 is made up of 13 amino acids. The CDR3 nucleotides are TGTGCCAGCAGCCGCAAGGCGGGCACTGAAGCTTTCTTT. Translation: CASSRKAGTEAFF.

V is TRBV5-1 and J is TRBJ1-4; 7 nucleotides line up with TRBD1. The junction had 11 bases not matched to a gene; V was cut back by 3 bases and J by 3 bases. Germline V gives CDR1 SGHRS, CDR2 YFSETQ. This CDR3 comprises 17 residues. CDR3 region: CASSSGGQGDPNEKLFF. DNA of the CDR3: TGCGCCAGCAGCTCCGGGGGCCAGGGGGATCCTAATGAAAAACTGTTTTTT. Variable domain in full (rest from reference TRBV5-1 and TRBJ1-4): KAGVTQTPRYLIKTRGQQVTLSCSPISGHRSVSWYQQTPGQGLQFLFEYFSETQRNKGNFPGRFSGRQFSNSRSEMNVSTLELGDSALYLCASSSGGQGDPNEKLFFGSGTQLSVL.

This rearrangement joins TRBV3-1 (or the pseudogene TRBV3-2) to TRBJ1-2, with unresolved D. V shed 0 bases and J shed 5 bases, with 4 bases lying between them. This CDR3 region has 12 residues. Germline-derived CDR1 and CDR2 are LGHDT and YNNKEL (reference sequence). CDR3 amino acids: CASSQDSYGYTF. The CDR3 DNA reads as TGTGCCAGCAGCCAAGACAGTTATGGCTACACCTTC.

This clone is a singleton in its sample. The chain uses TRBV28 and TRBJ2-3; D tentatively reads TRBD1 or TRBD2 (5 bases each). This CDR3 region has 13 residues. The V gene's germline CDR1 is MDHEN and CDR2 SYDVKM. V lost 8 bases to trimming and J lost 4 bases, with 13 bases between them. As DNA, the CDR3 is TGTGCCAGCGGGACGCAAGGGGCAGATACGCAGTATTTT. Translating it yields CASGTQGADTQYF.

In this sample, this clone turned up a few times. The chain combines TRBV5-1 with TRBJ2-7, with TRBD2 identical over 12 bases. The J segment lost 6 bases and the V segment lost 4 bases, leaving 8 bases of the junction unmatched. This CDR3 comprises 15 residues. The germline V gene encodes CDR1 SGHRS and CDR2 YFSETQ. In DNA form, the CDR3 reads TGCGCCAGCAGCGGAACTAGCGGGAGGTATCGCGAGCAGTACTTC. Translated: CASSGTSGRYREQYF.

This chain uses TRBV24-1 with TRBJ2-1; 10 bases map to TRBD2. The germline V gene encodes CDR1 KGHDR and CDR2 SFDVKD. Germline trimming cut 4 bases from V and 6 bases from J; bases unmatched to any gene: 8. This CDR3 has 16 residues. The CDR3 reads CATSEGLAGVRNEQFF. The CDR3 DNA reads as TGTGCCACCAGTGAGGGTCTAGCGGGAGTTCGCAATGAGCAGTTCTTC.

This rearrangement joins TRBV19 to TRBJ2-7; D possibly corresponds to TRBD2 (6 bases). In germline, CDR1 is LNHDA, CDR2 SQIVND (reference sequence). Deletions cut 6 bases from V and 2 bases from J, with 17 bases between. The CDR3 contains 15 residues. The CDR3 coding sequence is TGTGCCAGTAGCACAGAGTTAGGAGGGACCTACGAGCAGTACTTC. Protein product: CASSTELGGTYEQYF.

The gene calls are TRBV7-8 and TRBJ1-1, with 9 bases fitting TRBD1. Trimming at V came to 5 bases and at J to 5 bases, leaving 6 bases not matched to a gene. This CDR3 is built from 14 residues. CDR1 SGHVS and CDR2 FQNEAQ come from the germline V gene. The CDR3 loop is CASSLRQGGTEAFF. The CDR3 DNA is TGTGCCAGCAGCCTCCGACAGGGGGGGACTGAAGCTTTCTTT.

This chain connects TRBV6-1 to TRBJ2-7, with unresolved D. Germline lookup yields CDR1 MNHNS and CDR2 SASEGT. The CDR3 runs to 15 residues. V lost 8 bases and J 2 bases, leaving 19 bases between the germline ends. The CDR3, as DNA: TGTGCCAGCCATCAATCCGGCCAACTTACCTACGAGCAGTACTTC. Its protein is CASHQSGQLTYEQYF.

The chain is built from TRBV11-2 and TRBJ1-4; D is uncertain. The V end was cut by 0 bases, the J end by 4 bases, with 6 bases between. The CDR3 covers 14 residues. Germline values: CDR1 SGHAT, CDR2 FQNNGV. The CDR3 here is CASSLDGINEKLFF. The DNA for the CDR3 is TGTGCCAGCAGCTTAGACGGGATTAATGAAAAACTGTTTTTT.

This chain's CDR3 is CASSPGLPLGQFF. The DNA of the CDR3 is TGTGCCAGCAGCCCTGGACTACCATTGGGGCAGTTCTTC. The chain uses TRBV6-2 or TRBV6-3 and TRBJ2-1; D possibly corresponds to TRBD2 (6 bases). Germline lookup yields CDR1 MNHEY and CDR2 SVGEGT. The CDR3 covers 13 residues. V lost 6 bases, J lost 12 bases, and 18 bases lay in between.

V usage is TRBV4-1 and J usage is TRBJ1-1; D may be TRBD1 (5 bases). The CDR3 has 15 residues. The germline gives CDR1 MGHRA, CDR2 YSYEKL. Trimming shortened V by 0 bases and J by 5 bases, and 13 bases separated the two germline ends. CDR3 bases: TGCGCCAGCAGCCAAGAGGGGGGGAAGAGGACTGAAGCTTTCTTT. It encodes CASSQEGGKRTEAFF.

The CDR3 sequence: CASSQGTTGPSGNTIYF. The CDR3 DNA follows: TGCGCCAGCAGCCAAGGTACGACAGGGCCCTCTGGAAACACCATATATTTT. The J gene is TRBJ1-3, the V gene TRBV4-1; 7 bases match TRBD1. Germline V gene data show CDR1 as MGHRA and CDR2 as YSYEKL. The trim removed 1 base at V and 0 bases at J, leaving 6 bases unmatched. The CDR3 contains 17 residues.

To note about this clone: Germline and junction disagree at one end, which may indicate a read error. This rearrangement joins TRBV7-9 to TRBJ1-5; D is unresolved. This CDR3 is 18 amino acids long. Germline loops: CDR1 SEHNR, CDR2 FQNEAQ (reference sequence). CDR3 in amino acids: CASTNSRITPGANHPQHF. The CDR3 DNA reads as TGTGCCAGCACGAACAGCCGGATAACCCCAGGAGCCAATCATCCCCAGCATTTT.

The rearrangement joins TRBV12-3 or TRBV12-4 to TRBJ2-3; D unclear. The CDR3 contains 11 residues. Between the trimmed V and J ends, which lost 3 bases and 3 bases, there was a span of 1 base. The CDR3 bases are TGTGCCAGCAGTTTTACAGATACGCAGTATTTT. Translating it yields CASSFTDTQYF.

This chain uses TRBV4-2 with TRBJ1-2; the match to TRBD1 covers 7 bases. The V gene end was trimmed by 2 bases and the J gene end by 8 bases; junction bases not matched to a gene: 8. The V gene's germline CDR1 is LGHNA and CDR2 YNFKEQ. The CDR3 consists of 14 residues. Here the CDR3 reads CASSQPPGGQGYTF. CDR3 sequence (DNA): TGTGCCAGCAGCCAACCCCCAGGGGGTCAAGGCTACACCTTC.

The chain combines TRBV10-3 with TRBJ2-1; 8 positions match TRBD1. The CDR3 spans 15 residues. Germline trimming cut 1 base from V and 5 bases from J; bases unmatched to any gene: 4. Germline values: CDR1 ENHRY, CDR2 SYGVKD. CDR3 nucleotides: TGTGCCATCAGTGAGTTGACAGGGGACGACAATGAGCAGTTCTTC. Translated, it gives CAISELTGDDNEQFF.